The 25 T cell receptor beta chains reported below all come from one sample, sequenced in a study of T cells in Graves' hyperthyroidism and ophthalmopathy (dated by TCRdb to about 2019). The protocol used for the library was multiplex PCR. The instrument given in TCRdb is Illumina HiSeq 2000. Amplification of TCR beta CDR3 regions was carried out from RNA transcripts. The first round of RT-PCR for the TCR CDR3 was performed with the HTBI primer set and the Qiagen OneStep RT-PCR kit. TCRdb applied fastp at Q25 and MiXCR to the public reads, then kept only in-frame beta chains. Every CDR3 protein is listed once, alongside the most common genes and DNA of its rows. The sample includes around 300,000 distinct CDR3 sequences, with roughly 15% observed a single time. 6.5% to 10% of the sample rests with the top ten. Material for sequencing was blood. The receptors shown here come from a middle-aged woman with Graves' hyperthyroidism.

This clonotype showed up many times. In nucleotides, the CDR3 is TGTGCCAGCAGTTCACTAGACAGGGTTAAAGCTTTCTTT. It yields the protein CASSSLDRVKAFF. J is TRBJ1-1 and V is TRBV27, with 7 bases that match TRBD1. The V segment lost 4 bases and the J segment 9 bases; nucleotides outside the gene matches: 8. Germline V CDR1 and CDR2: MNHEY, SMNVEV (reference sequence). This CDR3 contains 13 residues.

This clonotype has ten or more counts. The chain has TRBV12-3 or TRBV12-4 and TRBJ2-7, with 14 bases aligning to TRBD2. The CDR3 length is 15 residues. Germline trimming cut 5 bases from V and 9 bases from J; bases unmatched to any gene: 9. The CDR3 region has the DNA TGTGCCAGCAGTCCGGGACTAGCGGGGGCCCTTGTGCAGTACTTC. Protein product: CASSPGLAGALVQYF.

DNA for the CDR3: TGCGCCAGCGCCCAGGACAGGGCGGAGGGCTACACCTTC. Its translation is CASAQDRAEGYTF. The chain employs TRBV5-1 and TRBJ1-2; TRBD1 agrees at 8 bases. CDR3 length: 13 residues. J was trimmed by 8 bases and V by 7 bases; bases with no gene match: 10. Germline loops: CDR1 SGHRS, CDR2 YFSETQ.

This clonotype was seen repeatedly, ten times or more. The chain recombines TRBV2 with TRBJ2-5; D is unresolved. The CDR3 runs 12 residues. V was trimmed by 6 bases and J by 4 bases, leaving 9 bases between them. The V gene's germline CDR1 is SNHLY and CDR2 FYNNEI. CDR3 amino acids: CASSVSSETQYF. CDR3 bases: TGTGCCAGCAGCGTCTCCTCAGAGACCCAGTACTTC. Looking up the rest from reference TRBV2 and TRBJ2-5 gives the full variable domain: EPEVTQTPSHQVTQMGQEVILRCVPISNHLYFYWYRQILGQKVEFLVSFYNNEISEKSEIFDDQFSVERPDGSNFTLKIRSTKLEDSAMYFCASSVSSETQYFGPGTRLLVL.

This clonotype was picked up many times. The CDR3 sequence: CASSLSSYYGYTF. The CDR3 region has the DNA TGTGCCAGCAGTTTAAGCTCTTACTATGGCTACACCTTC. The J gene is TRBJ1-2, the V gene TRBV12-3 or TRBV12-4, with D uncertain. The CDR3 extends over 13 amino acids. V lost 2 bases, J lost 3 bases, and 7 bases lay in between.

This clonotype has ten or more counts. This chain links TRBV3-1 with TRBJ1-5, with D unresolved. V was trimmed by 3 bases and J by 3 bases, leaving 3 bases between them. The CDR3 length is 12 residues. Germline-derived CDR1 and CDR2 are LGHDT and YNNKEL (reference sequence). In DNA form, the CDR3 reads TGTGCCAGCAGCCACCTCAATCAGCCCCAGCATTTT. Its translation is CASSHLNQPQHF.

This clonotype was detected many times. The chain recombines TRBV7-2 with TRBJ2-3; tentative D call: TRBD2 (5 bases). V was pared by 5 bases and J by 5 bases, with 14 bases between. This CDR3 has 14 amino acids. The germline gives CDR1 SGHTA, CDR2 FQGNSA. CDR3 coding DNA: TGTGCCAGCAGCCTAGTGAGGGCAGGAGATACGCAGTATTTT. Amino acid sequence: CASSLVRAGDTQYF.

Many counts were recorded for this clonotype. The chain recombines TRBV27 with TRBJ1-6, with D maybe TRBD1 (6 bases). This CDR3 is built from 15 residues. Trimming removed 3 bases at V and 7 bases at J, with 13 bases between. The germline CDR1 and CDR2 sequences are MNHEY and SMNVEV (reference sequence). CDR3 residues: CASSFGTSPNSPLHF. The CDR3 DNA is TGTGCCAGCAGTTTTGGGACAAGCCCAAATTCACCCCTCCACTTT.

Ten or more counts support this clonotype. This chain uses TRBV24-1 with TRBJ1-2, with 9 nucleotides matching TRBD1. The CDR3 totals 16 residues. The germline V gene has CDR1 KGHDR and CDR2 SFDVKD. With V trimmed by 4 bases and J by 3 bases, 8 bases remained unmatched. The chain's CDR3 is CATSDPVRQGDYGYTF. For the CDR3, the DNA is TGTGCCACCAGTGACCCAGTCCGACAGGGGGACTATGGCTACACCTTC.

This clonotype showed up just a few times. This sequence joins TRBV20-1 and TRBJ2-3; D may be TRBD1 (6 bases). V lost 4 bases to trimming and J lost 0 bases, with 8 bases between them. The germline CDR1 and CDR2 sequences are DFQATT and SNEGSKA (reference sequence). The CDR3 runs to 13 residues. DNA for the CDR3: TGCAGTGCTAAGGGGGAGAGCACAGATACGCAGTATTTT. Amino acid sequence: CSAKGESTDTQYF.

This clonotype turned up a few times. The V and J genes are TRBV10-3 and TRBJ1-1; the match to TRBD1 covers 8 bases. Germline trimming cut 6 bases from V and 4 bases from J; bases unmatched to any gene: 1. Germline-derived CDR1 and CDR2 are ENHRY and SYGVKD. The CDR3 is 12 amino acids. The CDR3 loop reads CAIRQGGTEAFF. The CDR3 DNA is TGTGCCATCAGACAGGGGGGCACTGAAGCTTTCTTT.

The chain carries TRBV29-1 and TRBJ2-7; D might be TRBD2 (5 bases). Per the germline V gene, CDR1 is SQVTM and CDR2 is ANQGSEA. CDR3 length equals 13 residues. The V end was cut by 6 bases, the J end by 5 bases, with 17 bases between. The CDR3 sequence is CSVELDTPNEQYF. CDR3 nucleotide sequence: TGCAGCGTGGAACTAGATACGCCTAACGAGCAGTACTTC.

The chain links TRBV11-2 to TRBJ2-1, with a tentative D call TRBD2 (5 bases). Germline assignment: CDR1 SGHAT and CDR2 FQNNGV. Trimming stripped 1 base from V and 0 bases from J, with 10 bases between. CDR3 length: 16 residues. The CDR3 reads CASSLASPSSYNEQFF. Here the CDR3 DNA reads TGTGCCAGCAGCTTAGCTAGCCCGAGCTCCTACAATGAGCAGTTCTTC.

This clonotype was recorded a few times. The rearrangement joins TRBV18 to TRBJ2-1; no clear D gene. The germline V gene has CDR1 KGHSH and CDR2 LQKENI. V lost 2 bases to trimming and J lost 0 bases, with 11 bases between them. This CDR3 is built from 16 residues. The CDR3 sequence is CASSPGRGSSYNEQFF. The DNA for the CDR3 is TGTGCCAGCTCACCAGGGCGCGGCAGCTCCTACAATGAGCAGTTCTTC.

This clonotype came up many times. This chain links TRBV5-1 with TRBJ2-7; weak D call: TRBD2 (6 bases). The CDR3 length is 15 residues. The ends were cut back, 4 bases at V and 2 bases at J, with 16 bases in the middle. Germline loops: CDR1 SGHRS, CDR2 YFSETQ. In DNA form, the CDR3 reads TGCGCCAGCAGCCTTGGCGGGATAGGGACCTACGAGCAGTACTTC. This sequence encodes CASSLGGIGTYEQYF.

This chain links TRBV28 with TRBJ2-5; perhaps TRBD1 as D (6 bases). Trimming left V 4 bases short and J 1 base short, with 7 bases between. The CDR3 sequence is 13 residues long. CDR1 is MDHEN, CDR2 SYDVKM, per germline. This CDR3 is CASSYRAQETQYF. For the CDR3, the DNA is TGTGCCAGCAGTTACAGGGCCCAAGAGACCCAGTACTTC.

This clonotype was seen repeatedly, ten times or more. The CDR3 DNA is TGCGCCAGCAGCGCGACAGGGGCCAGAAACACTGAAGCTTTCTTT. Translated, it gives CASSATGARNTEAFF. The chain combines TRBV5-1 with TRBJ1-1; 8 bases line up with TRBD1. The CDR3 extends over 15 amino acids. Germline V CDR1 and CDR2: SGHRS, YFSETQ. V trimming: 4 bases; J trimming: 2 bases; junction bases outside the gene matches: 7.

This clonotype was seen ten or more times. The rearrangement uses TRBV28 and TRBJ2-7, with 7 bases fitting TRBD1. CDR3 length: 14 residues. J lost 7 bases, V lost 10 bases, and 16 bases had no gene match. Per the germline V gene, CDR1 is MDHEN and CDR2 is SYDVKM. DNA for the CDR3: TGTGCCACCATTCCCGGGACAGACGTCGGGGAGCAGTACTTC. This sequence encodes CATIPGTDVGEQYF.

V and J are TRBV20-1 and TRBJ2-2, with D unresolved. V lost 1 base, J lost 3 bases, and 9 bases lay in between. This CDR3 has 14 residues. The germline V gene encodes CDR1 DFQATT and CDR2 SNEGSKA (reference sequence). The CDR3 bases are TGCAGTGCTAGAGGATTGAGCGACACCGGGGAGCTGTTTTTT. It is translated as CSARGLSDTGELFF.

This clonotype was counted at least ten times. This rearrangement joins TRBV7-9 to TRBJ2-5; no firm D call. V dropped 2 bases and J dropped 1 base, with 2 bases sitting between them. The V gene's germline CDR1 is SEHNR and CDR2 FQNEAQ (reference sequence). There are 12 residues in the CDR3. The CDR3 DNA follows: TGTGCCAGCAGCTTAACCCAAGAGACCCAGTACTTC. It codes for CASSLTQETQYF.

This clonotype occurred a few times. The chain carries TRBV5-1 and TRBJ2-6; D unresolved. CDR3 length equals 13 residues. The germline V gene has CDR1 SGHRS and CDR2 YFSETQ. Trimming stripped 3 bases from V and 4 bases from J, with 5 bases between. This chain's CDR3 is CASSSTGANVLTF. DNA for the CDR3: TGCGCCAGCAGCTCGACAGGGGCCAACGTCCTGACTTTC.

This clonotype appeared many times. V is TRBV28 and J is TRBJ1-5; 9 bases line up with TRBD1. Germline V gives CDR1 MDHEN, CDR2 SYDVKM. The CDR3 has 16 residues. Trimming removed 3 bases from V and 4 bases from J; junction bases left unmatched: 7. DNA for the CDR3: TGTGCCAGCAGTTTGGCCCGGGACAGGGAGAATCAGCCCCAGCATTTT. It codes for CASSLARDRENQPQHF. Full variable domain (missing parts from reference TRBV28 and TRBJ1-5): DVKVTQSSRYLVKRTGEKVFLECVQDMDHENMFWYRQDPGLGLRLIYFSYDVKMKEKGDIPEGYSVSREKKERFSLILESASTNQTSMYLCASSLARDRENQPQHFGDGTRLSIL.

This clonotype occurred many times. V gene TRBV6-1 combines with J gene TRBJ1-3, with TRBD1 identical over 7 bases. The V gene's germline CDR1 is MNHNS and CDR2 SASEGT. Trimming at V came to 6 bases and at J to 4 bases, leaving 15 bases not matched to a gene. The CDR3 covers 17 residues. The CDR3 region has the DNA TGTGCCAGCAGGAGCCGGGACAGCGCCACTACAGGAAACACCATATATTTT. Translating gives CASRSRDSATTGNTIYF.

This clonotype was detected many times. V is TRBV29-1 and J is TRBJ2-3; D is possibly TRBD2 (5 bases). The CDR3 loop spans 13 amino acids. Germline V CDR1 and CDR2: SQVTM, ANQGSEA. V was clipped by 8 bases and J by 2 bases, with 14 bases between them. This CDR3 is CSLAGETTDTQYF. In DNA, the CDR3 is TGCAGCCTAGCCGGCGAGACCACAGATACGCAGTATTTT.

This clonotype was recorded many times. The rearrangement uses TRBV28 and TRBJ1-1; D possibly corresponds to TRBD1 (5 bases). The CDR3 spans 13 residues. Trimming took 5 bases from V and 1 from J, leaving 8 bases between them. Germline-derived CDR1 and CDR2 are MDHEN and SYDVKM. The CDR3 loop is CASSAGSNTEAFF. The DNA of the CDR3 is TGTGCCAGCAGTGCAGGGTCGAACACTGAAGCTTTCTTT.